These T cell receptor beta chains were read from a single sample in a study of control samples from healthy donors and cancer patients. Assay: immunoSEQ multiplex PCR; the TCRdb copy retains only in-frame clones and omits some. The repertoire holds more than 50,000 clones, with about nine tenths as singletons. Sequencing was done on a sample of PBMCs. All receptors come from a woman in her fifties or sixties with colorectal cancer. The CDR3 runs from the conserved cysteine through the conserved F or W.

v_call	cdr3_aa
TRBV19	CASSSAGTSTDTQYF
TRBV19	CASSGVAGTTDTQYF
TRBV29-1	CSVRDLDQPQHF
TRBV5-1	CASGPTSRSLDTQYF
TRBV27	CASSLSKGDANQPQHF
TRBV11-2	CASSLDDDLSYEQYF
TRBV3-1/TRBV3-2	CASSRKTGGADTQYF
TRBV18	CASSLRTEAFF
TRBV2	CASSAGARGYTF
TRBV10-3	CAISWSLAPQETQYF
TRBV7-2	CASTPGRSNTEAFF
TRBV19	CASSIAVNTEAFF
TRBV9	CASSVNLQGELFF
TRBV15	CATSRVGGTQYF
TRBV5-1	CASSLEAGHSYNEQFF
TRBV28	CASSFSPSMREQFF
TRBV5-4	CASSSSAGSTDTQYF
TRBV7-7	CASSLGTGRQETQYF
TRBV7-6	CASSPRGPSGGSGTGELFF
TRBV9	CASSYRDNTEAFF
TRBV7-6	CASSSDLRQATGELFF
TRBV18	CASSPTVSYNEQFF
TRBV3-1/TRBV3-2	CASSQSGAEAFF
TRBV5-1	CASSPQDASTDTQYF
TRBV7-2	CASSLGRDGYTF
TRBV6-5	CASRIQGANTIYF
TRBV5-4	CASSTHRDRGNYEQYF
TRBV2	CASSFTSEGFF
TRBV7-6	CASSLFPSTPGQVVGYTF
TRBV3-1/TRBV3-2	CASSQDWTGNNEQFF
TRBV2	CASRSQGQETQYF
TRBV14	CASSPRQGVNTEAFF
TRBV19	CASSDRGYTF
TRBV6-5	CASRLDRNTEAFF
TRBV15	CATSKTQGAGQPQHF
TRBV28	CASSLSGQPQHF
TRBV25-1	CASSADREGVGEKLFF
TRBV19	CASSIVGRGNTEAFF
TRBV2	CARDALGGAITEAFF
TRBV6-4	CASSKLAGAPETQYF
TRBV9	CASSVLGRDNSPLHF
TRBV5-1	CASSVTGTGPSTDTQYF